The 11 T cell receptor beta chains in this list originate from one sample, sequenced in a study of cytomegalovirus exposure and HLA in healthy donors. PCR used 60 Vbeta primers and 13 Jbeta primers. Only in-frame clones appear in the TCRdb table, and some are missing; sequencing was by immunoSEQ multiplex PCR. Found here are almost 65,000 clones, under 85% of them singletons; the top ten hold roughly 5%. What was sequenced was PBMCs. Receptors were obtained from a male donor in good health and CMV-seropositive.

In DNA, the CDR3 is TGTGCCAGCAGCTTGGGTCAGTCCACTGAAGCTTTCTTT. Translating gives CASSLGQSTEAFF. The chain uses TRBV5-4 and TRBJ1-1; D is ambiguous. Germline V gene data show CDR1 as SGHNT and CDR2 as YYREEE (reference sequence). The CDR3 loop spans 13 amino acids. Trimming shortened V by 0 bases and J by 4 bases, and 7 bases separated the two germline ends.

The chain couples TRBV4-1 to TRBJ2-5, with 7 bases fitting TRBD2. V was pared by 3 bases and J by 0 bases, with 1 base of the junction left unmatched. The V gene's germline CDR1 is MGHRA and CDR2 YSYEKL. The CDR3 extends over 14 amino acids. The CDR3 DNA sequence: TGCGCCAGCAGCCATAGCGGGTACCAAGAGACCCAGTACTTC. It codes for CASSHSGYQETQYF.

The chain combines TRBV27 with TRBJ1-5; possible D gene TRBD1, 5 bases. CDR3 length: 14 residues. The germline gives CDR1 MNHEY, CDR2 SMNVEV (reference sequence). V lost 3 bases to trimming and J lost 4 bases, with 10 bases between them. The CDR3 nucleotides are TGTGCCAGCAGTTTCGGCAGGGCTAATCAGCCCCAGCATTTT. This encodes CASSFGRANQPQHF.

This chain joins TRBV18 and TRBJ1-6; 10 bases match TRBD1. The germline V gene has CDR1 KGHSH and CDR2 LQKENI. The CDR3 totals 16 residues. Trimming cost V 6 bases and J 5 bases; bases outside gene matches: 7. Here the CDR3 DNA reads TGTGCCAGCTCGGCGGGACAGGGGAAAAATAATTCACCCCTCCACTTT. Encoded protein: CASSAGQGKNNSPLHF.

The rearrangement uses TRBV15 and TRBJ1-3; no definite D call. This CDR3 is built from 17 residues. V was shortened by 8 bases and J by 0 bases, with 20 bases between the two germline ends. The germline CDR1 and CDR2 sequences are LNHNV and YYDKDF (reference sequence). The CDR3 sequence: CATVANPTVVSGNTIYF. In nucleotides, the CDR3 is TGTGCCACCGTAGCGAACCCGACCGTGGTCTCTGGAAACACCATATATTTT.

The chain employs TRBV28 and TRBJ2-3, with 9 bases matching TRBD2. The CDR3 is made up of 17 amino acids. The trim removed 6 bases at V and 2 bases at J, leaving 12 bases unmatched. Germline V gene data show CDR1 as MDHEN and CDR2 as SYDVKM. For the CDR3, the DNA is TGTGCCAGCAGCCCCAAACGGGGCGGGGGGGACACAGATACGCAGTATTTT. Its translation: CASSPKRGGGDTDTQYF.

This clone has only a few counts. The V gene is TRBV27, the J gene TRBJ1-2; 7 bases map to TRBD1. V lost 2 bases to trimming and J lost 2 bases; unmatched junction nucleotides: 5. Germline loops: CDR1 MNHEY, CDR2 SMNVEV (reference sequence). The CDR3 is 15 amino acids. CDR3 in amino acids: CASSLLGTANYGYTF. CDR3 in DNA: TGTGCCAGCAGTTTACTCGGGACAGCAAACTATGGCTACACCTTC.

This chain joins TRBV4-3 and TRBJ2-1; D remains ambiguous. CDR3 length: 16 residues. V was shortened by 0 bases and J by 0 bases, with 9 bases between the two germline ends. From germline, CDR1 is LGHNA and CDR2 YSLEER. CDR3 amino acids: CASSQDRAISYNEQFF. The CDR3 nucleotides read TGCGCCAGCAGCCAAGATAGAGCGATCTCCTACAATGAGCAGTTCTTC.

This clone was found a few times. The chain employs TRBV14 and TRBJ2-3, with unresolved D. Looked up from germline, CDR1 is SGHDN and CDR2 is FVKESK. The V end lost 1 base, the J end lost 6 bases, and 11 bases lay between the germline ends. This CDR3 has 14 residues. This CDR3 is CASSQGLNVDTQYF. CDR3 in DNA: TGTGCCAGCAGCCAAGGACTCAACGTGGATACGCAGTATTTT.

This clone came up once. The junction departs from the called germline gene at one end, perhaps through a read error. CDR3 residues: CASSLGRGGPNEQFF. Here the CDR3 DNA reads TGTGCTAGCAGCTTGGGGCGGGGGGGCCCGAATGAGCAGTTCTTC. J is TRBJ2-1 and V is TRBV7-7; 9 bases line up with TRBD2. There are 15 residues in the CDR3. The V gene's germline CDR1 is SSHAT and CDR2 FNYEAQ (reference sequence).

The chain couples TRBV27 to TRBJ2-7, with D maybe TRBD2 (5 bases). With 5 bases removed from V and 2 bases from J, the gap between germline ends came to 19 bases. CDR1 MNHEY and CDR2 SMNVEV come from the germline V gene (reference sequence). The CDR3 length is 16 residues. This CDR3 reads CASSNKAVGPTYEQYF. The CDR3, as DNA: TGTGCCAGCAGTAATAAAGCGGTCGGGCCTACCTACGAGCAGTACTTC.